Sequencing of this T cell receptor beta chain was carried out in a study of OX40 agonist ivuxolimab in advanced cancers. Study information: Given to patients was ivuxolimab, an agonistic anti-OX40 (CD134) antibody. The dose-escalation cohort was around 83% male, with a mean age of approximately 61 years, ranging about 23 to 90. General study results and limits: Expanded clones belonging to CD8+ T cells outnumbered, on average, those of CD4+.

Germline CDR1 SNHLY, CDR2 FYNNEI. V was shortened by 6 bases and J by 0 bases, with 15 bases between the two germline ends. This CDR3 has 16 residues. This clone has a handful of counts. Its antigen is unidentified. The data were produced by immunoSEQ multiplex PCR, yet TCRdb's version contains in-frame clones alone and is incomplete. The data hold about 76,000 clones, with about 86% observed a single time. V and J are TRBV2 and TRBJ2-1, with D possibly matching TRBD1 (5 bases). This material consisted of CD4+ or CD8+ T cells sorted from blood, taken in a trial of the OX40 agonist ivuxolimab. This receptor was taken from an adult with an advanced solid tumor such as melanoma, head and neck, liver or kidney cancer. The CDR3 bases are TGTGCCAGCAGCATGGGGCCTCCGAGCTCCTACAATGAGCAGTTCTTC. Residues: CASSMGPPSSYNEQFF. Complete variable domain (other parts from reference TRBV2 and TRBJ2-1): EPEVTQTPSHQVTQMGQEVILRCVPISNHLYFYWYRQILGQKVEFLVSFYNNEISEKSEIFDDQFSVERPDGSNFTLKIRSTKLEDSAMYFCASSMGPPSSYNEQFFGPGTRLTVL.